This is a list of T cell receptor beta chains from one sample in a study of control samples from healthy donors and cancer patients. Assay used: immunoSEQ multiplex PCR; TCRdb lists only in-frame clones, some missing. The profile shows some 130,000 clones, 75% to 90% of them singletons. The sequenced sample consisted of blood. Receptors were obtained from a woman in her 30s in good health. Both conserved end residues are part of each CDR3. D genes are given only for firm matches. Only some rows state a clone size, as once, few, many or a class for expanded clones.

TRBV11-2	.	TRBJ1-5	.	CASSLDRRDQPQHF	TGTGCCAGCAGCTTAGATAGGCGGGATCAGCCCCAGCATTTT
TRBV25-1	.	TRBJ2-6	.	CASRIGGANVLTF	TGTGCCAGCAGGATTGGTGGGGCCAACGTCCTGACTTTC
TRBV2	.	TRBJ1-5	.	CASSTIGGNQPQHF	TGTGCCAGCAGCACTATCGGGGGTAATCAGCCCCAGCATTTT
TRBV21-1	.	TRBJ2-7	.	CASSKAAGGSHEQYF	TGTGCCAGCAGCAAGGCGGCGGGAGGGAGCCACGAGCAGTACTTC
TRBV6-5	.	TRBJ1-1	.	CASRKTGGRTEAFF	TGTGCCAGCAGGAAGACAGGAGGAAGGACTGAAGCTTTCTTT
TRBV11-3	.	TRBJ2-7	TRBD1	CASSSNGQGADF	TGTGCCAGCAGCTCAAACGGACAGGGGGCGGACTTC
TRBV28	.	TRBJ2-5	.	CASSFLWLRETQYF	TGTGCCAGCAGTTTTCTTTGGTTGCGAGAGACCCAGTACTTC
TRBV6-5	.	TRBJ1-3	TRBD1	CASSYNRGNTIYF	TGTGCCAGCAGTTACAACAGGGGGAACACCATATATTTT
TRBV28	.	TRBJ2-1	TRBD1	CASSLPGQGAMNEQFF	TGTGCCAGCAGTTTACCGGGACAGGGGGCGATGAATGAGCAGTTCTTC
TRBV5-1	.	TRBJ2-1	.	CASSKGTPYNEQFF	TGCGCCAGCAGCAAGGGGACACCCTACAATGAGCAGTTCTTC
TRBV9	.	TRBJ1-2	.	CASSGDMGVEGYTF	TGTGCCAGCAGCGGAGATATGGGGGTTGAGGGCTACACCTTC
TRBV9	once	TRBJ2-3	.	CASSENPGPPTDTQYF	TGTGCCAGCAGCGAAAACCCAGGTCCCCCCACAGATACGCAGTATTTT
TRBV7-9	.	TRBJ1-3	.	CASSIEEGYGNTIYF	TGTGCCAGCAGCATAGAGGAGGGGTACGGAAACACCATATATTTT
TRBV2	once	TRBJ1-1	TRBD1	CASRGQEGTEAFF	TGTGCCAGCAGAGGACAGGAGGGAACTGAAGCTTTCTTT
TRBV6-5	.	TRBJ1-2	.	CASSYVGHGYGYTF	TGTGCCAGCAGTTACGTCGGACACGGGTATGGCTACACCTTC
TRBV21-1	.	TRBJ1-5	.	CASSKWMDLPQHF	TGTGCCAGCAGCAAGTGGATGGATCTACCCCAGCATTTT
TRBV28	.	TRBJ2-5	TRBD2	CASSFAYGREGQETQYF	TGTGCCAGCAGTTTTGCCTATGGGCGGGAGGGACAAGAGACCCAGTACTTC
TRBV27	once	TRBJ2-7	TRBD2	CASSFITSGREDYEQYF	TGTGCCAGCAGTTTTATTACTAGCGGGAGGGAGGACTACGAGCAGTACTTC
TRBV6-5	.	TRBJ2-1	.	CASSQSSYNEQFF	TGTGCCAGCAGCCAGAGCTCCTACAATGAGCAGTTCTTC
TRBV11-2	once	TRBJ1-1	.	CASSLVGGPTEAFF	TGTGCCAGCAGCTTAGTTGGCGGGCCCACTGAAGCTTTCTTT
TRBV6-7	few	TRBJ2-7	.	CASSSRPSRPLTVHPYF	TGTGCCAGCAGCTCTCGACCGTCCCGACCCCTTACTGTTCACCCGTACTTC
TRBV9	.	TRBJ2-7	.	CASSVGPNPSSEQYF	TGTGCCAGCAGCGTAGGTCCAAACCCAAGCAGCGAGCAGTACTTC
TRBV19	.	TRBJ1-3	.	CASSRAGRSSGNTIYF	TGTGCCAGTAGTCGTGCGGGCCGTTCCTCTGGAAACACCATATATTTT
TRBV19	.	TRBJ2-5	.	CASSPLDGWTQYF	TGTGCCAGTAGTCCCCTCGACGGGTGGACCCAGTACTTC
TRBV3-1/TRBV3-2	.	TRBJ1-2	.	CASSQVDTDYGYTF	TGTGCCAGCAGCCAAGTTGACACGGATTATGGCTACACCTTC
TRBV28	.	TRBJ2-5	TRBD1	CASSLAGGRETQYF	TGTGCCAGCAGTTTGGCAGGGGGCAGGGAGACCCAGTACTTC
TRBV10-3	.	TRBJ1-3	.	CAISESNFQAGNTIYF	TGTGCCATCAGTGAGTCTAACTTTCAGGCTGGAAACACCATATATTTT
TRBV11-3	.	TRBJ1-1	.	CASSFQENTEAFF	TGTGCCAGCAGCTTTCAGGAGAACACTGAAGCTTTCTTT
TRBV5-1	.	TRBJ2-1	.	CASSPSSAFHNEQFF	TGCGCCAGCAGCCCGTCTAGCGCCTTTCACAATGAGCAGTTCTTC
TRBV3-1/TRBV3-2	.	TRBJ2-3	.	CASSLSLVGATDTQYF	TGTGCCAGCAGCCTGTCTCTGGTGGGAGCCACAGATACGCAGTATTTT
TRBV24-1	.	TRBJ2-1	TRBD2	CATSDLGGGRQFF	TGTGCCACCAGTGATTTGGGCGGGGGGAGACAGTTCTTC
TRBV30	.	TRBJ2-1	TRBD2	CAWSGALADEQFF	TGTGCCTGGAGTGGGGCCCTAGCGGATGAGCAGTTCTTC
TRBV5-6	.	TRBJ2-1	.	CASSLVGVRNEQFF	TGTGCCAGCAGCTTGGTAGGAGTCAGAAATGAGCAGTTCTTC
TRBV18	.	TRBJ2-7	TRBD2	CASSLAGSYEQYF	TGTGCCAGCTCACTAGCGGGAAGCTACGAGCAGTACTTC
TRBV6-1	once	TRBJ2-1	TRBD2	CASSEEPGLVVHEQFF	TGTGCCAGCAGTGAAGAACCCGGACTAGTTGTCCATGAGCAGTTCTTC
TRBV29-1	.	TRBJ1-1	.	CSVEDPWEAFF	TGCAGCGTTGAAGATCCCTGGGAAGCTTTCTTT
TRBV30	.	TRBJ1-1	.	CAWSVENGGRGNTEAFF	TGTGCCTGGAGTGTGGAGAATGGTGGACGGGGGAACACTGAAGCTTTCTTT
TRBV18	.	TRBJ2-7	.	CASSGYQGLHEQYF	TGTGCCAGCTCAGGCTACCAGGGTCTTCACGAGCAGTACTTC
TRBV2	.	TRBJ1-4	TRBD1	CASCRDRLNEKLFF	TGTGCCAGCTGCCGGGACAGGCTCAATGAAAAACTGTTTTTT
TRBV7-9	.	TRBJ1-5	.	CASSLATAENQPQHF	TGTGCCAGCAGCTTAGCGACCGCAGAGAATCAGCCCCAGCATTTT
TRBV3-1/TRBV3-2	once	TRBJ2-7	.	CASSQDPGASYEQYF	TGTGCCAGCAGCCAAGATCCGGGAGCTTCCTACGAGCAGTACTTC
TRBV3-1/TRBV3-2	.	TRBJ2-3	.	CASSQVMGGLTDTQYF	TGTGCCAGCAGCCAGGTCATGGGAGGACTCACAGATACGCAGTATTTT
TRBV29-1	few	TRBJ1-1	.	CSVVAGKTEAFF	TGCAGCGTTGTCGCAGGGAAGACTGAAGCTTTCTTT
TRBV28	.	TRBJ2-7	.	CASSFGARTDSYEQYF	TGTGCCAGCAGTTTTGGGGCGAGGACAGACTCCTACGAGCAGTACTTC
TRBV7-9	.	TRBJ1-4	.	CASSDSNRPTGDNEKLFF	TGTGCCAGCAGCGATTCAAACCGACCGACGGGCGATAATGAAAAACTGTTTTTT
TRBV19	.	TRBJ2-1	TRBD1	CASTQMTGGGYNEQFF	TGTGCCAGTACCCAGATGACAGGGGGCGGCTACAATGAGCAGTTCTTC
TRBV29-1	.	TRBJ2-2	.	CSVEERSNTGELFF	TGCAGCGTTGAAGAGCGGTCGAACACCGGGGAGCTGTTTTTT
TRBV28	.	TRBJ1-5	.	CASLRQGYSNQPQHF	TGTGCCAGCCTCCGGCAGGGATATAGCAATCAGCCCCAGCATTTT
TRBV2	.	TRBJ2-7	.	CASSVGSSYEQYF	TGTGCCAGCAGTGTAGGCAGCTCCTACGAGCAGTACTTC
TRBV7-9	.	TRBJ1-1	.	CASSLAPGAEAFF	TGTGCCAGCAGCCTCGCTCCCGGCGCTGAAGCTTTCTTT
TRBV30	.	TRBJ1-6	.	CAWRVLILQDSPLHF	TGTGCCTGGAGGGTACTCATCCTCCAGGATTCACCCCTCCACTTT
TRBV25-1	.	TRBJ1-2	TRBD1	CASSEDRGAGYGYTF	TGTGCCAGCAGTGAAGACAGGGGCGCTGGGTATGGCTACACCTTC
TRBV4-2	.	TRBJ1-5	.	CASSQDRGVNQPQHF	TGTGCCAGCAGCCAAGACCGTGGCGTCAATCAGCCCCAGCATTTT
TRBV3-1/TRBV3-2	once	TRBJ2-7	.	CASSPYSGGRYEQYF	TGTGCCAGCAGCCCCTACAGTGGGGGTAGGTACGAGCAGTACTTC
TRBV9	.	TRBJ2-2	TRBD2	CASSAGLAGGPDTGELFF	TGTGCCAGCAGCGCCGGACTAGCGGGAGGGCCCGACACCGGGGAGCTGTTTTTT
TRBV6-6	.	TRBJ1-4	.	CASSYNRDPSYGKLFF	TGTGCCAGCAGTTACAATAGGGACCCATCGTATGGAAAACTGTTTTTT
TRBV14	.	TRBJ2-7	.	CASSQDRWRQPSYEQYF	TGTGCCAGCAGCCAAGATCGGTGGAGACAGCCTTCCTACGAGCAGTACTTC
TRBV27	.	TRBJ2-1	.	CASSPTSGNTYNEQFF	TGTGCCAGCAGTCCGACAAGCGGAAACACCTACAATGAGCAGTTCTTC